The clone carrying this T cell receptor beta chain occurred once. The data were obtained in a study of long-term antiretroviral therapy in people with HIV. This CDR3 has 18 amino acids. Trimming removed 1 base from V and 1 base from J, with 15 bases in between. The germline V gene has CDR1 SGHRS and CDR2 YFSETQ. Survey-level resolution applied to immunoSEQ assay v3.0. Clones were sequenced by immunoSEQ multiplex PCR, and TCRdb holds only the in-frame ones, with some missing. The sample includes tens of thousands of clones, approximately 84% of them seen just once. The material was unsorted PBMCs, obtained 3.1 years after starting antiretroviral therapy. This sequence was found in a woman between 50 and 59 years old with HIV. The chain employs TRBV5-1 and TRBJ1-6; D perhaps matches TRBD1 (6 bases). CDR3 sequence reads: CASSLLGGRGSYNSPLHF. CDR3 nucleotides: TGCGCCAGCAGCTTGTTGGGAGGCAGGGGATCCTATAATTCACCCCTCCACTTT.